This TCR beta chain was profiled in a study of cytotoxic CD8 clonotypes in ibrutinib-treated CLL (dated by TCRdb to the early 2020s). Notes on the research overall: The cohort had about a dozen relapsed/refractory and roughly 14 treatment-naive patients; some 17 were IGHV unmutated. Partial responses were observed in 24 patients and complete responses in 2; after a median follow-up of 68 months, remission was maintained in approximately 14 patients and progression was observed in approximately twelve. Response samples were taken after a median of approximately eleven months on treatment, ranging from roughly 6 to 36 months. An average of around 250,000 productive templates and tens of thousands of productive rearrangements was obtained per sample. Of the approximately 86 participants in the trial, roughly 26 had longitudinal samples available. Cryopreserved peripheral blood mononuclear cells were collected at three points: before therapy, at response, and at either sustained remission or disease progression. Every sample from remission and from progressive disease was obtained while the patients were still on ibrutinib. General conclusions and limits of the study: Sustained-remission and progressing patients did not have matched sampling times, and lymph node repertoires were not examined. Public clonotypes were rare and either shrank or stayed stable during treatment, and the rise in clonality at ibrutinib response reflected expansion of private clonotypes. Baseline clonality was found to be higher than that of age-matched healthy donors and was strongly correlated with circulating CD8+ T-cell counts. Clonality increased at ibrutinib response, stayed stable in sustained remission, and fell back toward baseline at progression.

On a MiSeq, deep resolution sequencing aimed for a depth between 1 in 1 million and 1 in 200,000 T cells, with each clonotype covered 10x on average. The immunoSEQ hsTCRB Kit was used to generate TCR beta libraries. In the authors' own workflow: Data were analyzed with ImmunoSEQ Data Assistant and ImmunoSEQ Analyzer, with V, D and J genes assigned per IMGT definitions. Clonality, which ranges from 0 to 1, was calculated by subtracting the normalized Shannon entropy of productive rearrangement frequencies from one. Only overrepresented clonotypes making up at least 0.05% of the repertoire of each patient were included in the public clonotype analysis. Some twelve repertoires from age-matched healthy donors, obtained from immuneACCESS, served as clonality controls. TCRdb limited this immuneACCESS table to in-frame rearrangements with V and J called. A share of clones is missing; checked studies link under half to unresolved V genes, and the rest is unexplained. V and J calls and clone size come straight from that table; D and trimming were deduced from the DNA. A total of 130,000 to 150,000 clones appear in this sample, around three quarters of them only once. Around 13% of the sample is taken by the ten largest.

The time point label here, explained by the study, means: approximately eleven months on ibrutinib. For TCR beta library preparation, roughly 2 micrograms of genomic DNA were extracted from the cryopreserved PBMCs. High-throughput TCR beta sequencing was performed on longitudinal blood samples from CLL patients receiving ibrutinib monotherapy. The patients took part in an open-label, single-center phase 2 trial of ibrutinib monotherapy. Cut back by 5 bases and 6 bases, the V and J ends lie 19 bases apart. Reading from cysteine to phenylalanine, the CDR3 counts 15 amino acids. Only the CDR3 DNA is retained, 45 bases long and in frame from the first base. The germline V gene (reference sequence) supplies CDR1 LNHDA and CDR2 SQIVND. Points on this clone: Its cognate antigen has yet to be identified. No base-level quality is on record; no much larger clone is a single base apart.

The sequence is built from TRBV19 and TRBJ1-2, with the D gene too uncertain to name. This material consisted of PBMCs, taken after 12 months of ibrutinib treatment. The clonotype originates from a human donor with chronic lymphocytic leukemia. The encoded CDR3 is CASSVFASGGDGYTF. The DNA sequence is TGTGCCAGTAGTGTCTTTGCGTCAGGCGGCGATGGCTACACCTTC.